This record looks at one T cell receptor (beta chain) sequence and its context. Its matching antigen is unknown. Time point given: week 35, safety follow-up. In every dose of vaccine, 300 ug of mutant IDH1 20-mer peptide was given alongside topical imiquimod. The sample originates from a study of a mutant IDH1 vaccine in newly diagnosed glioma. Assay used: immunoSEQ multiplex PCR; TCRdb lists only in-frame clones, some missing. This sample yields over 45,000 clones, of which 60% to 85% are seen a single time; approximately 12% belongs to the top ten. The sequence came from a man aged 40-49 years with glioma. This sample comprised PBMCs, obtained from a glioma patient whose treatment included an IDH1 peptide vaccine.

In nucleotides, the CDR3 is TGTGCCAGCAGCTTAGGGCAAGCCTCTGGGGCCAACGTCCTGACTTTC. This encodes CASSLGQASGANVLTF. The chain combines TRBV7-2 with TRBJ2-6; no clear D. Looked up from germline, CDR1 is SGHTA and CDR2 is FQGNSA. Trimming cost V 1 base and J 0 bases, with 7 bases left between them. The CDR3 sequence is 16 residues long.